This T cell receptor beta chain derives from a study of cytomegalovirus exposure and HLA in healthy donors. Primers for the PCR totalled 60 Vbeta and 13 Jbeta. TCRdb keeps only in-frame clones here, not all; method: immunoSEQ multiplex PCR. The table records tens of thousands of clones, 69% of them present only once. To note about this clone: The antigen remains unidentified.

Study findings and constraints: Differences between HLA loci emerged in a later analysis of TCR association rates, with DRB1 most and HLA-C fewest.

The ends were cut back, 2 bases at V and 8 bases at J, with 12 bases in the middle. This CDR3 is 13 amino acids long. Germline CDR1 MNHEY, CDR2 SVGAGI. The sample consisted of PBMCs. This receptor was identified in a middle-aged man in good health and CMV-seronegative. The V call is TRBV6-5, the J call TRBJ1-2, with a tentative D call TRBD1 (6 bases). The CDR3 region has the DNA TGTGCCAGCAGTTACCCAGGGGCTAGCGGCTACACCTTC. This codes for CASSYPGASGYTF.